The 30 T cell receptor beta chains given below trace back to one sample, sequenced in a study of cytotoxic CD8 clonotypes in ibrutinib-treated CLL. The repertoire was sequenced with immunoSEQ multiplex PCR; TCRdb's copy has only in-frame clones and lacks some. The table records roughly 200,000 clones, 70% of them present only once. The sample in question was PBMCs, obtained after 12 months of ibrutinib treatment. The receptor source for this set is a human donor with chronic lymphocytic leukemia.

This chain links TRBV18 with TRBJ1-4, with D maybe TRBD1 (5 bases). The CDR3 length is 13 residues. V shed 4 bases and J shed 8 bases, with 11 bases lying between them. CDR1 and CDR2 (germline): KGHSH, LQKENI. CDR3 in DNA: TGTGCCAGCTCACGCCTGGACACGGAAAAACTGTTTTTT. It specifies CASSRLDTEKLFF.

The chain recombines TRBV5-1 with TRBJ2-7; 10 bases agree with TRBD2. Per the germline V gene, CDR1 is SGHRS and CDR2 is YFSETQ. J gave up 3 bases and V 3 bases, and 0 bases lay outside the gene matches. The CDR3 totals 13 residues. The CDR3 spells CASSSSGSYEQYF. The CDR3 coding sequence is TGCGCCAGCAGCTCTAGCGGGAGCTACGAGCAGTACTTC.

The chain recombines TRBV6-4 with TRBJ1-1; no firm D call. The V end was cut by 3 bases, the J end by 1 base, with 9 bases between. The CDR3 is 14 residues long. CDR1 and CDR2 (germline): MRHNA, SNTAGT. CDR3 bases: TGTGCCAGCAGTGAACGGACGGAGAACACTGAAGCTTTCTTT. Translation: CASSERTENTEAFF.

V usage is TRBV30 and J usage is TRBJ1-4, with D hard to call. Germline lookup yields CDR1 GTSNPN and CDR2 SVGIG (reference sequence). This CDR3 has 13 amino acids. Trimming removed 0 bases from V and 7 bases from J, with 9 bases in between. The CDR3 spells CAWSVLRGEKLFF. For the CDR3, the DNA is TGTGCCTGGAGTGTGTTACGGGGTGAAAAACTGTTTTTT.

This sequence joins TRBV30 and TRBJ1-4; D remains ambiguous. Per the germline V gene, CDR1 is GTSNPN and CDR2 is SVGIG (reference sequence). Trimming removed 0 bases from V and 6 bases from J, with 11 bases in between. This CDR3 is 14 amino acids long. CDR3 nucleotides: TGTGCCTGGAGTGTAACAGCGTACTATGAAAAACTGTTTTTT. Protein: CAWSVTAYYEKLFF.

The chain's CDR3 is CASSPPQGADTQYF. Here the CDR3 DNA reads TGCGCCAGCAGTCCCCCTCAAGGGGCCGATACGCAGTATTTT. The chain joins TRBV5-1 to TRBJ2-3, with D perhaps TRBD1 (5 bases). CDR3 length: 14 amino acids. V lost 5 bases to trimming and J lost 6 bases, with 16 bases between them. Germline loops: CDR1 SGHRS, CDR2 YFSETQ.

The rearrangement uses TRBV6-5 and TRBJ1-6; D remains ambiguous. Trimming removed 6 bases from V and 0 bases from J, with 9 bases in between. The length of the CDR3 is 15 residues. Germline assignment: CDR1 MNHEY and CDR2 SVGAGI. CDR3 nucleotide sequence: TGTGCCAGCAGGATAAGATACTCCTATAATTCACCCCTCCACTTT. It encodes CASRIRYSYNSPLHF.

The chain is built from TRBV4-1 and TRBJ1-5; D ambiguous. CDR3 length: 15 residues. Per the germline V gene, CDR1 is MGHRA and CDR2 is YSYEKL. Trimming left V 0 bases short and J 4 bases short, with 10 bases between. The CDR3 DNA is TGCGCCAGCAGCCAAGACTACGGGGAGAATCAGCCCCAGCATTTT. It specifies CASSQDYGENQPQHF.

V and J are TRBV6-5 and TRBJ2-3; tentatively, D is TRBD1 (5 bases). V shed 2 bases and J shed 3 bases, with 15 bases lying between them. The CDR3 is 16 residues long. Looked up from germline, CDR1 is MNHEY and CDR2 is SVGAGI. The CDR3 DNA reads as TGTGCCAGCAGTTACCATCGGCAGGGTGGGACAGATACGCAGTATTTT. This codes for CASSYHRQGGTDTQYF.

V and J are TRBV28 and TRBJ2-1, with TRBD1 as a possible D gene (6 bases). The CDR3 loop spans 13 amino acids. Looked up from germline, CDR1 is MDHEN and CDR2 is SYDVKM. The V gene lost 3 bases and the J gene lost 8 bases, with 11 bases spanning the gap. The CDR3 bases are TGTGCCAGCAGTTTCAGGGGCAGGGATGAGCAGTTCTTC. Translated: CASSFRGRDEQFF.

This chain joins TRBV27 and TRBJ1-1; 8 nucleotides match TRBD1. V lost 3 bases to trimming and J lost 0 bases; unmatched junction nucleotides: 12. The CDR3 has 18 amino acids. The germline V gene encodes CDR1 MNHEY and CDR2 SMNVEV (reference sequence). CDR3 sequence reads: CASSFQRRTGPVNTEAFF. DNA for the CDR3: TGTGCCAGCAGTTTTCAGCGGAGGACAGGGCCGGTGAACACTGAAGCTTTCTTT.

The J gene is TRBJ2-5, the V gene TRBV6-1; D is possibly TRBD1 (5 bases). This CDR3 has 16 residues. CDR1 and CDR2 (germline): MNHNS, SASEGT. The V end was cut by 1 base, the J end by 1 base, with 13 bases between. The CDR3 reads CASSEGARQFQETQYF. As DNA, the CDR3 is TGTGCCAGCAGTGAAGGCGCGCGACAGTTCCAAGAGACCCAGTACTTC.

This clone was seen repeatedly, ten times or more. The chain links TRBV28 to TRBJ1-3; a possible D gene is TRBD1 (5 bases). The CDR3 sequence is 14 residues long. Germline CDR1 and CDR2: MDHEN and SYDVKM. The V end lost 4 bases, the J end lost 4 bases, and 11 bases lay between the germline ends. CDR3 region: CASSYQGAGNTIYF. CDR3 sequence (DNA): TGTGCCAGCAGTTATCAGGGTGCGGGAAACACCATATATTTT.

The chain combines TRBV5-6 with TRBJ2-3; the D gene is possibly TRBD1 (6 bases). There are 14 residues in the CDR3. The germline gives CDR1 SGHDT, CDR2 YYEEEE. Between the trimmed V and J ends, which lost 3 bases and 0 bases, there was a span of 8 bases. As DNA, the CDR3 is TGTGCCAGCAGCTACGGACAGAGCACAGATACGCAGTATTTT. This sequence encodes CASSYGQSTDTQYF.

The CDR3 sequence is CSARQQGKETQYF. The CDR3 DNA sequence: TGCAGCGCCCGACAACAGGGAAAAGAGACCCAGTACTTC. This sequence joins TRBV29-1 and TRBJ2-5, with D possibly being TRBD1 (6 bases). Per germline, CDR1 SQVTM and CDR2 ANQGSEA. The CDR3 sequence is 13 residues long. Trimming took off 7 bases at V and 3 bases at J, with 15 bases between the two ends. Drawing the rest from reference TRBV29-1 and TRBJ2-5, the complete variable domain is SAVISQKPSRDICQRGTSLTIQCQVDSQVTMMFWYRQQPGQSLTLIATANQGSEATYESGFVIDKFPISRPNLTFSTLTVSNMSPEDSSIYLCSARQQGKETQYFGPGTRLLVL.

The rearrangement joins TRBV30 to TRBJ1-1; D is possibly TRBD1 (6 bases). Germline V gene lookup returns CDR1 GTSNPN and CDR2 SVGIG (reference sequence). The CDR3 runs to 16 residues. Trimming took off 4 bases at V and 7 bases at J, with 25 bases between the two ends. The CDR3: CAWTQGQGRVVGEAFF. DNA of the CDR3: TGTGCCTGGACCCAAGGGCAGGGGCGCGTGGTTGGTGAAGCTTTCTTT.

This chain uses TRBV7-2 with TRBJ2-7, with D maybe TRBD1 (6 bases). Germline CDR1 SGHTA, CDR2 FQGNSA. With 5 bases removed from V and 3 bases from J, the gap between germline ends came to 11 bases. This CDR3 contains 13 residues. The CDR3 region is CASSRDTVYEQYF. CDR3 in DNA: TGTGCCAGCAGCCGGGACACAGTCTACGAGCAGTACTTC. Full variable domain (rest looked up from reference TRBV7-2 and TRBJ2-7): GAGVSQSPSNKVTEKGKDVELRCDPISGHTALYWYRQSLGQGLEFLIYFQGNSAPDKSGLPSDRFSAERTGGSVSTLTIQRTQQEDSAVYLCASSRDTVYEQYFGPGTRLTVT.

The chain links TRBV5-4 to TRBJ2-6; D is undetermined. This CDR3 is built from 16 residues. CDR1 is SGHNT, CDR2 YYREEE, per germline (reference sequence). The germline V and J ends were trimmed by 4 bases and 1 base, with 12 bases remaining between them. The CDR3 here is CASSPKVNSGANVLTF. CDR3 in DNA: TGTGCCAGCAGCCCGAAAGTGAATTCTGGGGCCAACGTCCTGACTTTC. The full variable domain, in which reference TRBV5-4 and TRBJ2-6 provide the parts outside the CDR3, is ETGVTQSPTHLIKTRGQQVTLRCSSQSGHNTVSWYQQALGQGPQFIFQYYREEENGRGNFPPRFSGLQFPNYSSELNVNALELDDSALYLCASSPKVNSGANVLTFGAGSRLTVL.

This clone was counted between two and nine times. The chain joins TRBV7-3 to TRBJ2-3, with 7 bases identical to TRBD1. The CDR3 is 16 residues long. V trimming: 5 bases; J trimming: 4 bases; junction bases outside the gene matches: 12. From germline, CDR1 is SGHTA and CDR2 FQGTGA. Written as DNA, the CDR3 is TGTGCCAGCAGCCCAGGGGGTAAAGGGTTACCAGATACGCAGTATTTT. It codes for CASSPGGKGLPDTQYF.

This clone has a handful of counts. V and J are TRBV4-2 and TRBJ1-1, with TRBD1 matching over 10 bases. The CDR3 consists of 16 residues. CDR1 is LGHNA and CDR2 is YNFKEQ in the germline V gene. Germline trimming cut 5 bases from V and 2 bases from J; bases unmatched to any gene: 8. The CDR3 loop reads CASSKGGQGTNTEAFF. In DNA, the CDR3 is TGTGCCAGCAGCAAAGGGGGACAGGGGACCAACACTGAAGCTTTCTTT.

CDR3 loop: CASSLGAGGHQETQYF. Here the CDR3 DNA reads TGCGCCAGCAGCTTGGGGGCAGGGGGCCACCAAGAGACCCAGTACTTC. V is TRBV5-1 and J is TRBJ2-5, with 8 bases identical to TRBD1. Germline loops: CDR1 SGHRS, CDR2 YFSETQ. V lost 0 bases and J lost 0; bases outside the gene matches: 4. CDR3 length: 16 residues. The variable domain in full, with the rest retrieved from reference TRBV5-1 and TRBJ2-5, is KAGVTQTPRYLIKTRGQQVTLSCSPISGHRSVSWYQQTPGQGLQFLFEYFSETQRNKGNFPGRFSGRQFSNSRSEMNVSTLELGDSALYLCASSLGAGGHQETQYFGPGTRLLVL.

To note about this clone: With a much larger clone just one base away, this may be a read error. CDR3 nucleotides: TGTGCCAGCAGCTCGAACTATGGCTACACCTTC. The encoded protein is CASSSNYGYTF. V usage is TRBV7-2 and J usage is TRBJ1-2; D gene ambiguous. Germline loops: CDR1 SGHTA, CDR2 FQGNSA. The CDR3 loop spans 11 amino acids. The V end lost 4 bases, the J end lost 2 bases, and 2 bases lay between the germline ends.

This clone was seen once. The genes are TRBV18 and TRBJ2-5, with a possible D match to TRBD1 (6 bases). CDR1 is KGHSH and CDR2 is LQKENI in the germline V gene. Trimming stripped 4 bases from V and 1 base from J, with 13 bases between. There are 15 residues in the CDR3. In DNA form, the CDR3 reads TGTGCCAGCTCACGGGCAGGGGAAGCCCAAGAGACCCAGTACTTC. Protein: CASSRAGEAQETQYF.

In the case of this clone: This specimen includes other DNA sequences encoding the same CDR3. The chain recombines TRBV28 with TRBJ1-5; D not certain. The CDR3 runs 11 residues. Trimming shortened V by 3 bases and J by 4 bases, and 1 base separated the two germline ends. Germline loops: CDR1 MDHEN, CDR2 SYDVKM. The CDR3 region is CASSFNQPQHF. The CDR3, as DNA: TGTGCCAGCAGTTTTAATCAGCCCCAGCATTTT.

The rearrangement uses TRBV6-5 and TRBJ2-1; the D is unclear. This CDR3 has 15 amino acids. Looked up from germline, CDR1 is MNHEY and CDR2 is SVGAGI. V shed 6 bases and J shed 0 bases, with 12 bases lying between them. In DNA, the CDR3 is TGTGCCAGCAGCCCCGACGGAAACTCCTACAATGAGCAGTTCTTC. Translating gives CASSPDGNSYNEQFF.

The CDR3 spells CASTRDRGEKLFF. DNA of the CDR3: TGTGCCAGCACCCGGGACAGGGGTGAAAAACTGTTTTTT. The chain combines TRBV2 with TRBJ1-4; 10 bases line up with TRBD1. V was pared by 7 bases and J by 7 bases, with 3 bases of the junction left unmatched. The germline V gene has CDR1 SNHLY and CDR2 FYNNEI. This CDR3 has 13 residues.

This clone has a handful of counts. V usage is TRBV15 and J usage is TRBJ1-1; D call uncertain. Per the germline V gene, CDR1 is LNHNV and CDR2 is YYDKDF (reference sequence). Trimming removed 4 bases from V and 7 bases from J, with 16 bases in between. The CDR3 is 14 residues long. CDR3 in amino acids: CATSIYGPSNEAFF. In DNA form, the CDR3 reads TGTGCCACCAGCATATATGGACCTAGCAATGAAGCTTTCTTT.

This chain joins TRBV6-5 and TRBJ1-3, with D possibly matching TRBD1 (5 bases). From germline, CDR1 is MNHEY and CDR2 SVGAGI. V dropped 2 bases and J dropped 4 bases, with 9 bases sitting between them. The CDR3 is 14 residues long. CDR3 bases: TGTGCCAGCAGTTACAATGCAGGGGGAAACACCATATATTTT. Its translation is CASSYNAGGNTIYF.

This clone has only one observation. The chain links TRBV30 to TRBJ1-5; D unclear. This CDR3 comprises 13 residues. The V and J ends lost 0 bases and 2 bases respectively, with 5 bases between them. Germline CDR1 is GTSNPN and CDR2 is SVGIG (reference sequence). Written as DNA, the CDR3 is TGTGCCTGGAGTGTGTCAGGCAATCAGCCCCAGCATTTT. Residues: CAWSVSGNQPQHF.

The J gene is TRBJ1-2, the V gene TRBV5-5; TRBD1 matches at 7 bases. In germline, CDR1 is SGHKS, CDR2 YYEKEE (reference sequence). The CDR3 has 14 amino acids. V shed 7 bases and J 4 bases; nucleotides not matched to a gene: 10. DNA of the CDR3: TGTGCCAGCCTACCGGGACAGCATTTCTATGGCTACACCTTC. Translated: CASLPGQHFYGYTF.